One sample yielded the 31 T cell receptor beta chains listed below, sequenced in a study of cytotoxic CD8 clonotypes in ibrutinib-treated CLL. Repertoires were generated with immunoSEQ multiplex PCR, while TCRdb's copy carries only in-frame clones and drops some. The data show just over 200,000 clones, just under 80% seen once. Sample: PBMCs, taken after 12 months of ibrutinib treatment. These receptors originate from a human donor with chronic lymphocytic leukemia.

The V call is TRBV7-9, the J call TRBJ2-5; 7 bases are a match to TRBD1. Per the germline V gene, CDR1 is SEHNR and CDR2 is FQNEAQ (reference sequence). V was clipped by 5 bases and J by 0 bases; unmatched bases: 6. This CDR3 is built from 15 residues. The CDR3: CASSLGQPNQETQYF. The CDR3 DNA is TGTGCCAGCAGCCTGGGACAGCCGAACCAAGAGACCCAGTACTTC.

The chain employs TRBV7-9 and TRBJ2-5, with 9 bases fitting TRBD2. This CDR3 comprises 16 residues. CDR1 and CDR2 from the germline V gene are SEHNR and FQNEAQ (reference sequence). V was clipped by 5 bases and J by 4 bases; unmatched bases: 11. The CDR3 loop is CASSATLAGKGETQYF. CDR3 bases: TGTGCCAGCAGCGCCACCCTAGCGGGAAAGGGAGAGACCCAGTACTTC.

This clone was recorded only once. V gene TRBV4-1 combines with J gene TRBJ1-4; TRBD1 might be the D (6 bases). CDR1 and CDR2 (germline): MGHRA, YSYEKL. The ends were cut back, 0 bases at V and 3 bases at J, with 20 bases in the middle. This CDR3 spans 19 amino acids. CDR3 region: CASSQDRAGGASANEKLFF. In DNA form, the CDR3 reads TGCGCCAGCAGCCAAGATCGAGCGGGGGGGGCGTCGGCTAATGAAAAACTGTTTTTT.

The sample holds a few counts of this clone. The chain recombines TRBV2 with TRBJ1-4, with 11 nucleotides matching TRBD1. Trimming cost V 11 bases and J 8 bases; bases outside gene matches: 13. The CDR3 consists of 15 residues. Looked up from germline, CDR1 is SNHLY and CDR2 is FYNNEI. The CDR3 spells CASRDRGAHIEKLFF. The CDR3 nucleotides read TGTGCCTCCCGGGACAGGGGGGCCCATATCGAAAAACTGTTTTTT. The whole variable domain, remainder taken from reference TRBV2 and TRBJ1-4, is EPEVTQTPSHQVTQMGQEVILRCVPISNHLYFYWYRQILGQKVEFLVSFYNNEISEKSEIFDDQFSVERPDGSNFTLKIRSTKLEDSAMYFCASRDRGAHIEKLFFGSGTQLSVL.

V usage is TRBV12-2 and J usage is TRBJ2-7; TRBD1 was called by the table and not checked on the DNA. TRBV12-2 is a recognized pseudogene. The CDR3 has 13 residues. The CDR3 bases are TGTGCAAGTCGCCCTCGACAAACCTACGAGCAGTACTTC. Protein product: CASRPRQTYEQYF.

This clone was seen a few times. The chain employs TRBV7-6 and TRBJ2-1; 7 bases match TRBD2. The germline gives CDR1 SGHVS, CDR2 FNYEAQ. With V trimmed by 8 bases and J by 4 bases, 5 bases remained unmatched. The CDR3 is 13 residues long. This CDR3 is CASCPGGYNEQFF. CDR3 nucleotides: TGTGCCAGCTGTCCGGGGGGTTACAATGAGCAGTTCTTC.

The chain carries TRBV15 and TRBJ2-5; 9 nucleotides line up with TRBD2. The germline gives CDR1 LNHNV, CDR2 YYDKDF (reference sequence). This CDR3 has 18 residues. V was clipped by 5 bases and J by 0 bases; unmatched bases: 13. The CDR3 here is CATSPGRGLAGNQETQYF. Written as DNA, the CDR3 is TGTGCCACCAGCCCGGGGAGGGGGCTAGCGGGAAACCAAGAGACCCAGTACTTC.

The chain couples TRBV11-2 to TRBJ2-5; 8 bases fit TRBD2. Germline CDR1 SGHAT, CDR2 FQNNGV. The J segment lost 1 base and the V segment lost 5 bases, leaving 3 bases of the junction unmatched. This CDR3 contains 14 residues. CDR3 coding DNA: TGTGCCAGCAGCCCACTAGCGGTCCAAGAGACCCAGTACTTC. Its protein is CASSPLAVQETQYF.

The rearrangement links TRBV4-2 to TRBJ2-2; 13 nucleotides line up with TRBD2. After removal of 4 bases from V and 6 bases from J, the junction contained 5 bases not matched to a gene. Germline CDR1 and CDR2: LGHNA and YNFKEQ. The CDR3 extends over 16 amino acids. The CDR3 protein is CASSPGGLAGAGELFF. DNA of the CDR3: TGTGCCAGCAGCCCCGGAGGACTAGCGGGAGCCGGGGAGCTGTTTTTT.

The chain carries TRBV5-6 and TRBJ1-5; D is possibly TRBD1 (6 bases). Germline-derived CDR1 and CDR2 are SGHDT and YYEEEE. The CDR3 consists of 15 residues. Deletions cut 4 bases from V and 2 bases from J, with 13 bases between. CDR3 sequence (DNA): TGTGCCAGCAGCAGTACAGGGTATGGCAATCAGCCCCAGCATTTT. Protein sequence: CASSSTGYGNQPQHF.

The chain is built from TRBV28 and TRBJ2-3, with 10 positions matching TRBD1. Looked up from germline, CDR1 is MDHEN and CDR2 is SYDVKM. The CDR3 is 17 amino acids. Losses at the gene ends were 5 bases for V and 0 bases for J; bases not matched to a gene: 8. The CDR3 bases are TGTGCCAGCAGTGCTCCGGGACAGGGGTTGAGCACAGATACGCAGTATTTT. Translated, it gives CASSAPGQGLSTDTQYF.

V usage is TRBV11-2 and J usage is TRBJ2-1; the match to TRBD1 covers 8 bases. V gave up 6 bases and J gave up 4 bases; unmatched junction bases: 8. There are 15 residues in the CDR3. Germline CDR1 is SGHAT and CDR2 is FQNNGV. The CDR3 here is CASSFGTGSYNEQFF. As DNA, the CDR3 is TGTGCCAGCAGTTTCGGGACAGGATCTTACAATGAGCAGTTCTTC.

The CDR3, as DNA: TGTGCCAGCAGCTTGGGATCTGGACAAGTTTGGGAGACCCAGTACTTC. Protein sequence: CASSLGSGQVWETQYF. V gene TRBV5-4 combines with J gene TRBJ2-5; maybe TRBD1 (5 bases). Trimming stripped 0 bases from V and 5 bases from J, with 17 bases between. CDR3 length: 16 amino acids. Germline CDR1 and CDR2: SGHNT and YYREEE (reference sequence).

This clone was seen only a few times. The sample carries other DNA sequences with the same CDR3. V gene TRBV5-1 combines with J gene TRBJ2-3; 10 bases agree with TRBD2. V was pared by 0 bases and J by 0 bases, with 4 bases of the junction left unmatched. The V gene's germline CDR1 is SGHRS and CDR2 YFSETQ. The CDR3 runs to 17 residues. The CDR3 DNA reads TGCGCCAGCAGCTTGGCCCTAGCGGGGGATAGCACAGATACGCAGTATTTT. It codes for CASSLALAGDSTDTQYF.

The CDR3 nucleotides read TGTGCCAGCAGAATCGGGACTCCTAATGAAAAACTGTTTTTT. Its protein is CASRIGTPNEKLFF. This chain connects TRBV28 to TRBJ1-4, with a possible D match to TRBD1 (5 bases). The CDR3 runs 14 residues. The germline CDR1 and CDR2 sequences are MDHEN and SYDVKM. Trimming cost V 6 bases and J 3 bases, with 11 bases left between them.

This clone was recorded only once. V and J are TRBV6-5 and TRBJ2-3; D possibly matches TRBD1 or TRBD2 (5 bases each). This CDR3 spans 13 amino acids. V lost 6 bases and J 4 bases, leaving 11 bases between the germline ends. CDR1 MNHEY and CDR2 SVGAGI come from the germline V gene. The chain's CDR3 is CASRYGAADTQYF. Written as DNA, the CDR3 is TGTGCCAGCAGGTACGGGGCCGCAGATACGCAGTATTTT.

CDR3 DNA sequence: TGTGCCAGCAGTCTAGGGAGGGGGAGCTCCTACGAGCAGTACTTC. Encoded protein: CASSLGRGSSYEQYF. The V call is TRBV6-1, the J call TRBJ2-7; D is perhaps TRBD2 (7 bases). Germline CDR1 reads MNHNS; CDR2 reads SASEGT. The germline V and J ends were trimmed by 5 bases and 0 bases, with 14 bases remaining between them. The CDR3 extends over 15 amino acids.

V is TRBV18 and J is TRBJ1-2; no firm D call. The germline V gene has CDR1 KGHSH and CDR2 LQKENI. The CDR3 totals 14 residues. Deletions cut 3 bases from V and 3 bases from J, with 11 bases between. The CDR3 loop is CASSPPSFDYGYTF. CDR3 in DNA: TGTGCCAGCTCACCGCCTAGCTTCGACTATGGCTACACCTTC.

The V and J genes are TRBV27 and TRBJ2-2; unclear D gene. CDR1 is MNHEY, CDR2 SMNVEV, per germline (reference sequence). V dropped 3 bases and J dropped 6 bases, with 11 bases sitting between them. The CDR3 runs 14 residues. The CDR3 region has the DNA TGTGCCAGCAGTTTTAGGAGCGCCCCCGGGGAGCTGTTTTTT. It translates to CASSFRSAPGELFF.

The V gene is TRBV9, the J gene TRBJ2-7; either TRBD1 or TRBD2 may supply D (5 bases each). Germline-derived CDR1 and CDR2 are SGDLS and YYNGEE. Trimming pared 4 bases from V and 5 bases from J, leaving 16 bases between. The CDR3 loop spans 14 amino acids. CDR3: CASSYGALADEQYF. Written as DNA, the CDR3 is TGTGCCAGCAGCTACGGGGCCTTGGCTGACGAGCAGTACTTC.

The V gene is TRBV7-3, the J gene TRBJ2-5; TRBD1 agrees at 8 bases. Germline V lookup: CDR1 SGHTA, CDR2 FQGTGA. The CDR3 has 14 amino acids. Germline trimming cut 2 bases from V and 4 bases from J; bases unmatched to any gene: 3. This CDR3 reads CASSLQGAGETQYF. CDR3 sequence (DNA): TGTGCCAGCAGCTTACAGGGGGCGGGAGAGACCCAGTACTTC.

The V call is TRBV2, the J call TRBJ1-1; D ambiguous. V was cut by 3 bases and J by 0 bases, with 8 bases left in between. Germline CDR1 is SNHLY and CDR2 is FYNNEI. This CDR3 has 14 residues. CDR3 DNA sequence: TGTGCCAGCAGTGATGGGATCCTGAACACTGAAGCTTTCTTT. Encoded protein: CASSDGILNTEAFF.

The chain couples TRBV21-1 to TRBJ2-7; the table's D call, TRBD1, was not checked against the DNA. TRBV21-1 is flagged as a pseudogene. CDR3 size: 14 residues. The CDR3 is CASKGQGNLYEQYF. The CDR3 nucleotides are TGTGCCAGTAAGGGACAGGGGAACCTCTACGAGCAGTACTTC.

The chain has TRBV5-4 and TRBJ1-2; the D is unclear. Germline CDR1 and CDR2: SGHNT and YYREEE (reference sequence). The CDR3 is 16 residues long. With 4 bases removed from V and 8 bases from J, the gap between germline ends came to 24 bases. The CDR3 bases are TGTGCCAGCAGCGCTCAGCCGTCGGGAGCCCTTGGCGGCTACACCTTC. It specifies CASSAQPSGALGGYTF.

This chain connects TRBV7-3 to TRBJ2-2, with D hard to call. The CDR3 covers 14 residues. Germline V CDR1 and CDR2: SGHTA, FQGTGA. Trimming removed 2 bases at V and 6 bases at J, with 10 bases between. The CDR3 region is CASSLLGGAGELFF. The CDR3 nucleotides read TGTGCCAGCAGCTTACTAGGTGGGGCCGGGGAGCTGTTTTTT.

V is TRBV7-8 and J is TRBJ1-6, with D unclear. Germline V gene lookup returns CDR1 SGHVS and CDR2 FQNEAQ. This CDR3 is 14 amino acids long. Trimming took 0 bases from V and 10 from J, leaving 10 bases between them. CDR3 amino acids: CASSLAPFGSPLHF. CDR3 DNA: TGTGCCAGCAGCTTAGCACCGTTTGGGTCACCCCTCCACTTT.

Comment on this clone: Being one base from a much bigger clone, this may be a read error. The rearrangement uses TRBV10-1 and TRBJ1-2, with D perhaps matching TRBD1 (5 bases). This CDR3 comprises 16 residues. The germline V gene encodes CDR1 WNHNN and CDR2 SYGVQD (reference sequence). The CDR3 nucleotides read TGCGCCTACCCGTCCGGGGCGGAAATATTTAACTATGACTACACCTTC. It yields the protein CAYPSGAEIFNYDYTF.

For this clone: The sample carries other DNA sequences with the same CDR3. The CDR3 DNA reads TGTGCCAGCAGTGCCCGGGCCATCCTCACAGATACGCAGTATTTT. The encoded protein is CASSARAILTDTQYF. The V call is TRBV28, the J call TRBJ2-3; D remains unclear. Germline CDR1 is MDHEN and CDR2 is SYDVKM. The CDR3 has 15 amino acids. V lost 5 bases and J 2 bases, leaving 14 bases between the germline ends.

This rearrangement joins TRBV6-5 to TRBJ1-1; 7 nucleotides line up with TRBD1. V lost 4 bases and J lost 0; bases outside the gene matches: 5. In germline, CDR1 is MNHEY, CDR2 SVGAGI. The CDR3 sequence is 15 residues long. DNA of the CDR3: TGTGCCAGCAGTTCTTGGACAGGAGTGAACACTGAAGCTTTCTTT. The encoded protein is CASSSWTGVNTEAFF.

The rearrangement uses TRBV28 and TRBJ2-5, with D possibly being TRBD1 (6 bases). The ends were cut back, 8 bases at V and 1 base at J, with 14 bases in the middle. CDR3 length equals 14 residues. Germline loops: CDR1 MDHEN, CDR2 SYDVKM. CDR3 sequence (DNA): TGTGCCAGCTCCGGCTGGGGGCCCCAAGAGACCCAGTACTTC. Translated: CASSGWGPQETQYF.

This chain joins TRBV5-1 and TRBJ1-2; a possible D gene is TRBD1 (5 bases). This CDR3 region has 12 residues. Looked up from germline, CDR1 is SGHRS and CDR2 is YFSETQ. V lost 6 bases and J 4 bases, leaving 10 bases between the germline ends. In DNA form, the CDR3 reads TGCGCCAGCAAGACAGATCTCTATGGCTACACCTTC. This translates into CASKTDLYGYTF.